The TCR beta chain described here comes from a study of T cells after yellow fever vaccination. The CDR3 runs to 15 residues. V was trimmed by 1 base and J by 5 bases, leaving 12 bases between them. CDR1 is LGHNA and CDR2 is YNFKEQ in the germline V gene. In its sample, this clonotype was seen a few times. Production of TCR cDNA was by 5'RACE template switching, which also added a universal primer site and UMIs. TCRdb analysed the 5' RACE reads with MiXCR anew, one entry per CDR3 protein. The sample comprises some 160,000 distinct CDR3 sequences, 9.3% of which are singletons, and approximately 39% rests with the top ten.

This specimen consisted of CD8+ T cells sorted from PBMCs, obtained 45 days after the yellow fever booster vaccination. This rearrangement joins TRBV4-2 to TRBJ1-5; perhaps TRBD1 as D (5 bases). The origin of this receptor is a man aged 18 to 29 who received the YFV17D yellow fever vaccine. CDR3 sequence reads: CASSQVTGWDQPQHF. CDR3 coding DNA: TGTGCCAGCAGCCAAGTAACAGGATGGGATCAGCCCCAGCATTTT.